A selection of T cell receptor beta chains follows, all from one sample in a study of shared clonotypes between healthy human individuals. Sequencing used immunoSEQ multiplex PCR; TCRdb keeps in-frame clones, though not all of them. The sample lists about 2 million clones; approximately 94% were seen once. The sample was naive CD8+ T cells sorted from blood. The receptors stem from a man aged 18 to 30 in good health. Each CDR3 is given with its conserved first and last residue. A D gene is named only where the DNA matches it firmly. Where a row states a size, it is once, few, many or the class of an expanded clone; other rows omit it.

size,D,J,V,DNA,CDR3
-,TRBD2,TRBJ2-3,TRBV15,TGTGCCACCAGCAGAGACCGACTAGCAGCTAGCACAGATACGCAGTATTTT,CATSRDRLAASTDTQYF
-,-,TRBJ1-5,TRBV6-1,TGTGCCAGCAGTGAAACGGACAGAACTAATCAGCCCCAGCATTTT,CASSETDRTNQPQHF
-,-,TRBJ1-1,TRBV13,TGTGCCAGCAGCTCCGCGTTTGGAGTTTTGAACACTGAAGCTTTCTTT,CASSSAFGVLNTEAFF
-,-,TRBJ2-2,TRBV7-7,TGTGCTAGCAGCTTAGGGGCTGGACCTCGCGGCACCGGGGAGCTGTTTTTT,CASSLGAGPRGTGELFF
-,-,TRBJ2-1,TRBV10-3,TGTGCCATCAGTGACCCTCGGGACGACTACAATGAGCAGTTCTTC,CAISDPRDDYNEQFF
-,-,TRBJ2-1,TRBV27,TGTGCCAGCAGTCAAGACAAGAGCAGCTCCTACAATGAGCAGTTCTTC,CASSQDKSSSYNEQFF
-,TRBD1,TRBJ2-1,TRBV5-1,TGCGCCAGCAGTATGACAGGGGTTAACAATGAGCAGTTCTTC,CASSMTGVNNEQFF
-,TRBD1,TRBJ2-4,TRBV27,TGTGCCAGCAGTTTACAGGGGGCCGCCAAAAACATTCAGTACTTC,CASSLQGAAKNIQYF
-,-,TRBJ2-2,TRBV5-1,TGCGCCAGCAGCTTGTCCAACGCTCCCGGGGAGCTGTTTTTT,CASSLSNAPGELFF
-,TRBD1,TRBJ2-7,TRBV6-5,TGTGCCAGCAGTTACGGACAGGGAGGCTACGAGCAGTACTTC,CASSYGQGGYEQYF
once,TRBD2,TRBJ2-4,TRBV9,TGTGCCAGCAGCGACGGATCGGGGGGGCGGAACATTCAGTACTTC,CASSDGSGGRNIQYF
-,TRBD2,TRBJ2-5,TRBV7-9,TGTGCCAGCAGCTTAGCATGGGACTATGAGACCCAGTACTTC,CASSLAWDYETQYF
-,TRBD2,TRBJ2-1,TRBV10-1,TGCGCCAGCAGTGAACTAGCGGGGTCCTCCTACAATGAGCAGTTCTTC,CASSELAGSSYNEQFF
once,TRBD1,TRBJ2-2,TRBV30,TGTGCCTGGAGTGTACTGCCGGGACAGGCAGGAACCGGGGAGCTGTTTTTT,CAWSVLPGQAGTGELFF
-,-,TRBJ2-1,TRBV9,TGTGCCAGCAGTCCTAGGTCCGGCGAGGATGAGCAGTTCTTC,CASSPRSGEDEQFF
-,-,TRBJ2-7,TRBV2,TGTGCCAGCAGCCCCCCAGGGAGTTCTTACGAGCAGTACTTC,CASSPPGSSYEQYF
-,TRBD2,TRBJ2-3,TRBV10-2,TGCGCCAGCAAAGGGGCGGGAGGCACAGATACGCAGTATTTT,CASKGAGGTDTQYF
-,-,TRBJ2-1,TRBV7-9,TGTGCCAGCAGTCCTTCGGACAGTGGCTACAATGAGCAGTTCTTC,CASSPSDSGYNEQFF
-,-,TRBJ2-3,TRBV19,TGTGCCAGTAGCCCAGGGGGGGGAGATACGCAGTATTTT,CASSPGGGDTQYF
-,TRBD1,TRBJ2-7,TRBV7-9,TGTGCCAGCAGTTCCGGGACAGGGTCCGTCCACGAGCAGTACTTC,CASSSGTGSVHEQYF
-,-,TRBJ1-5,TRBV6-5,TGTGCCAGCAGAAAGACGGGGGGCAATCAGCCCCAGCATTTT,CASRKTGGNQPQHF
-,-,TRBJ1-3,TRBV6-6,TGTGCCAGCAGACCCTACTCCGGTGGTGGTAACACCATATATTTT,CASRPYSGGGNTIYF
-,TRBD1,TRBJ2-7,TRBV5-4,TGTGCCAGCAGCTTGGGGACAGGGAAAACCTACGAGCAGTACTTC,CASSLGTGKTYEQYF
-,-,TRBJ2-3,TRBV11-2,TGTGCCAGCGGCGATACGCAGTATTTT,CASGDTQYF
-,TRBD1,TRBJ2-5,TRBV5-1,TGCGCCAGCAGCCCGGGCGAGGGACAGTTTCCTTCCGAGACCCAGTACTTC,CASSPGEGQFPSETQYF
-,-,TRBJ2-7,TRBV4-1,TGCGCCAGCAGCCAAGGGCCAGCGGACAGCTCCTACGAGCAGTACTTC,CASSQGPADSSYEQYF
-,-,TRBJ2-1,TRBV5-5,TGTGCCAGCAGCTCCGAACCCGGGACTGACAATGAGCAGTTCTTC,CASSSEPGTDNEQFF
-,-,TRBJ2-4,TRBV30,TGTGCCTGGAGTGTCGGAGATCGGGTAGACATTCAGTACTTC,CAWSVGDRVDIQYF
-,TRBD1,TRBJ2-5,TRBV6-1,TGTGCCAGCTGGACAGGGGGCCGGGAGACCCAGTACTTC,CASWTGGRETQYF
-,-,TRBJ2-1,TRBV29-1,TGCAGCGTTGAAGATGAGGGATACAATGAGCAGTTCTTC,CSVEDEGYNEQFF
-,-,TRBJ2-7,TRBV19,TGTGCCAGTAGTATAGGTGCCATGGCGGGCCACGAGCAGTACTTC,CASSIGAMAGHEQYF
-,-,TRBJ2-2,TRBV5-6,TGTGCCAGCAGCTTGGCGGGCACCGGGGAGCTGTTTTTT,CASSLAGTGELFF
-,-,TRBJ2-1,TRBV4-1,TGCGCCAGCAGCCCCCTCGCAGGGGAGGTAAGGGAGCAGTTCTTC,CASSPLAGEVREQFF
-,-,TRBJ1-2,TRBV10-1,TGCGCCAGCAGTGACTCGGGGGTCACTGGCTACACCTTC,CASSDSGVTGYTF
-,-,TRBJ1-1,TRBV7-2,TGTGCCAGCAGCTTAAGTTTAGGCGGGTACACTGAAGCTTTCTTT,CASSLSLGGYTEAFF